The clone carrying this T cell receptor beta chain was counted a single time. Its specificity is unknown. The authors extracted RNA and reverse transcribed it into cDNA as the sequencing template. Assay used: immunoSEQ multiplex PCR; TCRdb lists only in-frame clones, some missing. The sample records some 120,000 clones, 45% to 50% being singletons. The germline V gene has CDR1 PRHDT and CDR2 FYEKMQ (reference sequence). The CDR3 has 15 amino acids. Trimming removed 0 bases at V and 2 bases at J, with 9 bases between. The entry originates in a study of CD8+ T cells in alopecia areata. General study results and limits: Sequences from scalp samples also cover resident alphabeta T cells of normal skin.

The chain uses TRBV13 and TRBJ2-3; possibly TRBD1 for D (6 bases). The sample taken for sequencing was NKG2D-low CD8+ T cells sorted from blood. The TCR originated in a human donor with alopecia areata. The CDR3 here is CASSLGGDTTDTQYF. CDR3 DNA: TGTGCCAGCAGCTTAGGTGGGGACACCACAGATACGCAGTATTTT.